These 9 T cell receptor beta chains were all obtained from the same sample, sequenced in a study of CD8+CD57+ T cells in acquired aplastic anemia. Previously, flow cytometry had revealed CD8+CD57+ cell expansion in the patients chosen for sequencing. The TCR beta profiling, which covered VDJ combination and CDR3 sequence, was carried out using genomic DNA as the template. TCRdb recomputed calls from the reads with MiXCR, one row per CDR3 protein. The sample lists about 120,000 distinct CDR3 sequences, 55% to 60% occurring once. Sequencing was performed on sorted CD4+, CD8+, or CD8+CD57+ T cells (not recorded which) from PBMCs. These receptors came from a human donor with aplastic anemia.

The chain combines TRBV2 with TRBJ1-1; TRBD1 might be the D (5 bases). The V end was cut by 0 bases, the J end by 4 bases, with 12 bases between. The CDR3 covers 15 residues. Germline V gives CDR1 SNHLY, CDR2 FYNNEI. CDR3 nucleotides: TGTGCCAGCAGTGAAGCTCCCAGGGATGGCACTGAAGCTTTCTTT. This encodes CASSEAPRDGTEAFF. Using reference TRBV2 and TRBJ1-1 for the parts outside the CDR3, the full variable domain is EPEVTQTPSHQVTQMGQEVILRCVPISNHLYFYWYRQILGQKVEFLVSFYNNEISEKSEIFDDQFSVERPDGSNFTLKIRSTKLEDSAMYFCASSEAPRDGTEAFFGQGTRLTVV.

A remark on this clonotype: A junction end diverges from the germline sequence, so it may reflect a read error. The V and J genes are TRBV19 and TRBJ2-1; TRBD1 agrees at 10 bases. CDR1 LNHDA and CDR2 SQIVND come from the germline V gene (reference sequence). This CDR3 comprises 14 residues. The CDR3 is CASSRGQGNNEQFF. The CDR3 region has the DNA TGTGCTAGTAGTAGGGGACAGGGGAACAATGAGCAGTTCTTC.

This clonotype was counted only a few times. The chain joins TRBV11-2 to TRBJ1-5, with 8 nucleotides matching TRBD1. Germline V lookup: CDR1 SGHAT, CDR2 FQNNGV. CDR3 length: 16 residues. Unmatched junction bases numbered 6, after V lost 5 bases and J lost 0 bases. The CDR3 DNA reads TGTGCCAGCAGCCCATCGACAGGGGCTAGCAATCAGCCCCAGCATTTT. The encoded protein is CASSPSTGASNQPQHF.

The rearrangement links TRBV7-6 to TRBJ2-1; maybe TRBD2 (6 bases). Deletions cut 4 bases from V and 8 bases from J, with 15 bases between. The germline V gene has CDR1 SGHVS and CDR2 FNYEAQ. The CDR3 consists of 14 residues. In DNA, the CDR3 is TGTGCCAGCAGCTCGTATACTAGCTCCGATGAGCAGTTCTTC. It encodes CASSSYTSSDEQFF.

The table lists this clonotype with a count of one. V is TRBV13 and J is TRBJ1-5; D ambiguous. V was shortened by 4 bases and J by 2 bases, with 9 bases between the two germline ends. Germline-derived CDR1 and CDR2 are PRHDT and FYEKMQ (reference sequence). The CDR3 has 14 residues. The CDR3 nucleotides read TGTGCCAGCAGCTCTTCCCCTGGCAATCAGCCCCAGCATTTT. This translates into CASSSSPGNQPQHF.

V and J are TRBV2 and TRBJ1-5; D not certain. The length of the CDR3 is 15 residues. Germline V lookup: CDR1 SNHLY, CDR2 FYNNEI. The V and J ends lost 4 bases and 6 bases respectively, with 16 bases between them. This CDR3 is CASSVSWMGSQPQHF. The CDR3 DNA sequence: TGTGCCAGCAGTGTTTCCTGGATGGGTAGTCAGCCCCAGCATTTT.

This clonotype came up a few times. CDR3 sequence: CASSNGGGYTF. The CDR3 DNA follows: TGTGCCAGCAGTAATGGGGGGGGCTACACCTTC. The V gene is TRBV28, the J gene TRBJ1-2, with a weak D call TRBD1 (5 bases). CDR1 and CDR2 (germline): MDHEN, SYDVKM. This CDR3 is built from 11 residues. Between the trimmed V and J ends, which lost 5 bases and 8 bases, there was a span of 9 bases.

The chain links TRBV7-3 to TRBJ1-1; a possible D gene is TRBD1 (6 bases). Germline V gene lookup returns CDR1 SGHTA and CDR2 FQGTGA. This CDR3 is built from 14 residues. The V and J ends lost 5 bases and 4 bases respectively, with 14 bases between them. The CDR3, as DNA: TGTGCCAGCAGCCCCCAAACAGGGTCCACTGAAGCTTTCTTT. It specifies CASSPQTGSTEAFF.

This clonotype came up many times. The CDR3 spells CASSSGGGGYGYTF. Here the CDR3 DNA reads TGTGCCAGCAGCTCCGGCGGGGGAGGCTATGGCTACACCTTC. The J gene is TRBJ1-2, the V gene TRBV7-8; TRBD1 might be the D (5 bases). The CDR3 loop spans 14 amino acids. Germline CDR1 is SGHVS and CDR2 is FQNEAQ. V was trimmed by 4 bases and J by 4 bases, leaving 13 bases between them. Full variable domain (outside the CDR3, taken from reference TRBV7-8 and TRBJ1-2): GAGVSQSPRYKVAKRGQDVALRCDPISGHVSLFWYQQALGQGPEFLTYFQNEAQLDKSGLPSDRFFAERPEGSVSTLKIQRTQQEDSAVYLCASSSGGGGYGYTFGSGTRLTVV.